This T cell receptor beta chain was recovered during a study of GPR56 and killer-like receptors on CD4 memory cells (dated by TCRdb to about 2019). The study in broad terms: The study proposed that progressive acquisition of KLRB1, KLRG1, GPR56 and then KLRF1 marks human CD4+ memory T-cell differentiation and cytokine production potential. The healthy blood donors were described in the study as age-matched to the liver disease patients, whose median age was approximately 70 years.

TCRdb records Illumina HiSeq 2500 as the sequencer. For construction of sequencing libraries, the recombined TCRbeta locus was amplified according to a previously published PCR protocol. Regarding the original processing steps: Any read whose average quality score fell below 30 was discarded, and IMSEQ was used to process the reads that remained. Each clonotype was defined by Vbeta gene, Jbeta gene and CDR3 amino acid sequence. Repertoire overlap between populations was quantified with the Morisita-Horn index computed on the top 100 expanded clones. Clonal diversity was assessed with Rényi diversity profiles calculated on the top 100 expanded clones. Each CDR3 protein sequence appears as one entry after TCRdb reprocessed the reads, and no DNA is included. These V and J calls are TCRdb output, not the study's own analysis. This sample's table contains approximately 2,200 distinct CDR3 sequences. The ten largest clones represent about 4.1% of the sample.

The germline V gene specifies SNHLY as CDR1 and FYNNEI as CDR2. The CDR3 starts with the cysteine, ends with the phenylalanine, and has 14 residues. No DNA is given. Five KLR/GPR56-defined CD4+ populations were enriched by fluorescence-activated cell sorting before TCRbeta sequencing. To test a linear memory differentiation pathway, TCRbeta repertoires were sequenced from five CD4+ T-cell subsets defined by expression of KLRB1, KLRG1, GPR56 and KLRF1. TCR-sequenced cells came from peripheral blood of healthy control individuals, reported as five donors in the TCRbeta analysis figure. The researchers collected heparinized peripheral blood and processed every sample within one hour of retrieval. Blood was diluted 1:2 in PBS, and peripheral blood mononuclear cells were then isolated from the diluted blood at room temperature by Biocoll density gradient centrifugation. Before flow sorting, CD4+ T cells were magnetically enriched from freshly isolated PBMCs using anti-CD4 MicroBeads. A BD FACSAria II was used to sort CD4+ T cells enriched from PBMCs of healthy donors according to marker expression. For surface staining, the researchers used Miltenyi Biotec antibodies: anti-KLRB1 clone 191B8, anti-KLRF1 clone 4A4.D10 and anti-KLRG1 clone REA261.

What the study reported, not specific to this receptor: Overlap of TCR repertoires was observed especially between the late populations 4 and 5, and partly population 3. Clonal frequency was low in the marker-negative population and increased progressively along the proposed pathway, with TCRbeta diversity decreasing accordingly. Rather than full repertoires, the diversity and similarity analyses used only the 100 most expanded clones in each population. The authors took the finding that clones dominating late populations 4 and 5 were also present in early populations 1 and 2 as evidence for linear differentiation.

A remark on this clonotype: Its antigen has not been determined.

Sequenced: memory CD4+ T cells from blood. The rearranged chain carries TRBV2 and TRBJ2-7; TCRdb reports TRBD2, a call that lacks DNA to check it against. This sequence was found in a human donor in good health. The CDR3 reads as follows: CASRVVVSGYEQYF.